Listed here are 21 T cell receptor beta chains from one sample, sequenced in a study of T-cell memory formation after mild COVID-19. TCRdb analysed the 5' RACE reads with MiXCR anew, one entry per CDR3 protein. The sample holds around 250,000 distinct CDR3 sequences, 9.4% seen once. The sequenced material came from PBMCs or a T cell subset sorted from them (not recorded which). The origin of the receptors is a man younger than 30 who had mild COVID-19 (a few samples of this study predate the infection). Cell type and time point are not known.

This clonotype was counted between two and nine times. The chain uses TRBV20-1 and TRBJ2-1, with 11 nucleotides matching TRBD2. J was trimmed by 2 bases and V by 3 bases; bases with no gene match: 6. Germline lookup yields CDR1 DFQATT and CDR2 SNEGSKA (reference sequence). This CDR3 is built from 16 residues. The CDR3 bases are TGCAGTGCTAGGAGCCTAGCGGGGGGAACCTACAATGAGCAGTTCTTC. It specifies CSARSLAGGTYNEQFF.

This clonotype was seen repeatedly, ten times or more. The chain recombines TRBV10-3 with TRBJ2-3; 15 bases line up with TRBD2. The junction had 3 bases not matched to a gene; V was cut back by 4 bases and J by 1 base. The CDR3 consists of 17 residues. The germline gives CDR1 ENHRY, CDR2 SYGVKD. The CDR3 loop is CAISGTSGGGRTDTQYF. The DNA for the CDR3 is TGTGCCATCAGTGGGACTAGCGGGGGGGGACGCACAGATACGCAGTATTTT.

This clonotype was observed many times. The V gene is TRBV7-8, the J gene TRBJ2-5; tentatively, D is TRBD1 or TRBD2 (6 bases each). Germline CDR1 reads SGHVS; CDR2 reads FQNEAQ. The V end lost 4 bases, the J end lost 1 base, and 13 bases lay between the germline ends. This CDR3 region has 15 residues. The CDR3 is CASSWGAGRQETQYF. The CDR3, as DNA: TGTGCCAGCAGCTGGGGGGCGGGGCGCCAAGAGACCCAGTACTTC.

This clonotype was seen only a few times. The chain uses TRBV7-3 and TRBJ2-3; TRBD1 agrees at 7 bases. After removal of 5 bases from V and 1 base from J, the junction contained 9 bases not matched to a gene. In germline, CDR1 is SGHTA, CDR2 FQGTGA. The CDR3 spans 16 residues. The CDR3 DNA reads TGTGCCAGCAGCCCCCTGGACAGGTCCGGCACAGATACGCAGTATTTT. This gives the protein CASSPLDRSGTDTQYF.

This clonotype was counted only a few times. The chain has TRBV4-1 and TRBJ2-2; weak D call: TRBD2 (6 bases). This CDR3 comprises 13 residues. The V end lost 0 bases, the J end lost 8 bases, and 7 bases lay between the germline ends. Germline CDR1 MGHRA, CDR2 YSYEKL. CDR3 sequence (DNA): TGCGCCAGCAGCCAAGAAGGGAGGGGGGAGCTGTTTTTT. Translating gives CASSQEGRGELFF.

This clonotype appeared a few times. The CDR3 loop is CASPGQYTNEQFF. CDR3 sequence (DNA): TGTGCCAGCCCGGGACAGTACACCAATGAGCAGTTCTTC. The chain couples TRBV6-1 to TRBJ2-1; 7 nucleotides line up with TRBD1. CDR1 is MNHNS, CDR2 SASEGT, per germline. V lost 8 bases, J lost 6 bases, and 7 bases stayed unmatched. The CDR3 length is 13 residues.

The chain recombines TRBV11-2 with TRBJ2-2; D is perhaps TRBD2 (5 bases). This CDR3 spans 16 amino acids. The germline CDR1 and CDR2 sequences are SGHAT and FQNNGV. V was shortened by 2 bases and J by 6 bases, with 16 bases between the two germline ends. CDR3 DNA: TGTGCCAGCAGCTTATCCCCCAAAGGAGGCGCCGGGGAGCTGTTTTTT. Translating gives CASSLSPKGGAGELFF.

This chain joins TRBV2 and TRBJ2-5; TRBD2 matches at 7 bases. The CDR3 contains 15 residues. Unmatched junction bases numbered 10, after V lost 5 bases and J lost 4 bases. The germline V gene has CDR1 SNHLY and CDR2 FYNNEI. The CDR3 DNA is TGTGCCAGCAGTTCCCGCGGGGGAGCGGGAGAGACCCAGTACTTC. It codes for CASSSRGGAGETQYF.

DNA of the CDR3: TGTGCCAGCAGTCCCAGCCTCGGGACAGGGGCCACAGATACGCAGTATTTT. Protein product: CASSPSLGTGATDTQYF. This rearrangement joins TRBV2 to TRBJ2-3, with 10 bases lining up with TRBD1. The CDR3 is 17 amino acids. Germline V gene sequence: CDR1 SNHLY, CDR2 FYNNEI. V was clipped by 5 bases and J by 2 bases; unmatched bases: 10.

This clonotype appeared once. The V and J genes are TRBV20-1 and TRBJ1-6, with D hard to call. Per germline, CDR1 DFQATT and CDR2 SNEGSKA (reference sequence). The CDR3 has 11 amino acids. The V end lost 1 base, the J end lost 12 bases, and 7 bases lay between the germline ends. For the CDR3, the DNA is TGCAGTGCTAGAGGAGTCGGACCCCTCCACTTT. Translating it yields CSARGVGPLHF.

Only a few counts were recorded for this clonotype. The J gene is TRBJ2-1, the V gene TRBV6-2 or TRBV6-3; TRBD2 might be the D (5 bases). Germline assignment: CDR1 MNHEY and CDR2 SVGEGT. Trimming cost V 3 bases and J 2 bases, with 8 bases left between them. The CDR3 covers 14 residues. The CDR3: CASSYTGAYNEQFF. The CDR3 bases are TGTGCCAGCAGTTATACCGGGGCCTACAATGAGCAGTTCTTC.

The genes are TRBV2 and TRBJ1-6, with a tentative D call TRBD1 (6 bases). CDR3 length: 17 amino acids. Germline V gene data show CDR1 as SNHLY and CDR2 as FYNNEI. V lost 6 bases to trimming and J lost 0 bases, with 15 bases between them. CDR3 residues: CASRARQERSYNSPLHF. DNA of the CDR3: TGTGCCAGCAGGGCCCGACAGGAACGCTCCTATAATTCACCCCTCCACTTT.

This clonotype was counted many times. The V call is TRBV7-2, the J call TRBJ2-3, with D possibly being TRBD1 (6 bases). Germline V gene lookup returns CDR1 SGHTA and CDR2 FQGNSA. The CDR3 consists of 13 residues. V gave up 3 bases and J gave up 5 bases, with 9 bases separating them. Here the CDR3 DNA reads TGTGCCAGCAGCTTTCCAGGGGTAGATACGCAGTATTTT. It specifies CASSFPGVDTQYF.

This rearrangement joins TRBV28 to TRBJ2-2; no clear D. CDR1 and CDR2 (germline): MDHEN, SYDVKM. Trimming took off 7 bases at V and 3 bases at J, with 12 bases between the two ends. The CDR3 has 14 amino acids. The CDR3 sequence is CASNKGSDTGELFF. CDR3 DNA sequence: TGTGCCAGCAATAAGGGCTCTGACACCGGGGAGCTGTTTTTT.

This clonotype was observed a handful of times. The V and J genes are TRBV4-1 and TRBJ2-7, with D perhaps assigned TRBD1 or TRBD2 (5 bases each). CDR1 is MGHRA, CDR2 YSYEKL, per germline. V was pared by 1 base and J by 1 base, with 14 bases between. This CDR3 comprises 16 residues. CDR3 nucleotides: TGCGCCAGCAGCCAAGGGTCCGGGACGGCTTCCTACGAGCAGTACGTC. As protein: CASSQGSGTASYEQYV.

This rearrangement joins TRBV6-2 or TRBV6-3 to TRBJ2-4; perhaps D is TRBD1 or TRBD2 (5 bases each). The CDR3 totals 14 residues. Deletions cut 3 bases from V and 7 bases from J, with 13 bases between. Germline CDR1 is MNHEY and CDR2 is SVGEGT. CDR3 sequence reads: CASSYWGGSNIQYF. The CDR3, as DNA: TGTGCCAGCAGTTATTGGGGCGGGTCTAACATTCAGTACTTC.

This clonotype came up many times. The CDR3 sequence is CASSLQLGFTDTQYF. The DNA for the CDR3 is TGTGCCAGCAGCCTCCAGTTGGGTTTCACAGATACGCAGTATTTT. This chain joins TRBV27 and TRBJ2-3; D unclear. The CDR3 has 15 residues. Trimming took 6 bases from V and 2 from J, leaving 15 bases between them. CDR1 and CDR2 from the germline V gene are MNHEY and SMNVEV (reference sequence).

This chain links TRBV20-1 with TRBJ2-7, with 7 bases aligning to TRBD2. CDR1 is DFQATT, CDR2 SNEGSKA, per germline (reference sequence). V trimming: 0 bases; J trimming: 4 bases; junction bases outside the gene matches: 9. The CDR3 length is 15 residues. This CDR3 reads CSARDRRLAAYEQYF. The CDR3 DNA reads TGCAGTGCTAGAGATAGGCGGCTAGCGGCTTACGAGCAGTACTTC.

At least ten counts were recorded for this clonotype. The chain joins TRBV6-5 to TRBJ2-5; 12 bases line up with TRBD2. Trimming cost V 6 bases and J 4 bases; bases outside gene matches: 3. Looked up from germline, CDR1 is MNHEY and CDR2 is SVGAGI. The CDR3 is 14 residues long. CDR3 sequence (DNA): TGTGCCAGCAGCGCGACTAGCGGGGGAGAGACCCAGTACTTC. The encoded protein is CASSATSGGETQYF.

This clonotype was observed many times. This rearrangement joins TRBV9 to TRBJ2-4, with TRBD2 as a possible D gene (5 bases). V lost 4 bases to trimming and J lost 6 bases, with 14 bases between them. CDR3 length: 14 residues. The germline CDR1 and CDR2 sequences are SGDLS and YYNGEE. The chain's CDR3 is CASSSRVVGNIQYF. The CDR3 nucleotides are TGTGCCAGCAGCTCGAGGGTAGTCGGAAACATTCAGTACTTC.

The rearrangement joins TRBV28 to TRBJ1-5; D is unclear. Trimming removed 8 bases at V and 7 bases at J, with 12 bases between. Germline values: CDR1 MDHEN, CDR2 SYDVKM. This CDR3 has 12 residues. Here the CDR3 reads CASDTTFQPQHF. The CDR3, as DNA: TGTGCCAGCGACACCACCTTCCAGCCCCAGCATTTT.